The clone carrying this T cell receptor beta chain was observed a handful of times. The data are from a study of blood T cell dynamics during melanoma immunotherapy. Overall study: Patients with metastatic melanoma got pembrolizumab or nivolumab-ipilimumab as first-line care.

Time point indicated: week 3, after first cycle of checkpoint inhibitor. The CDR3 is 14 residues long. With V trimmed by 4 bases and J by 1 base, 1 base remained unmatched. Germline CDR1 SGDLS, CDR2 YYNGEE. Measured with immunoSEQ multiplex PCR; TCRdb has only the in-frame clones, and not every one. The repertoire includes 25,000 to 30,000 clones, roughly 84% of them detected once, and under 13% sits in the top ten. The source is a human donor with melanoma. The specimen was blood, collected from a patient treated with checkpoint blockade. This rearrangement joins TRBV9 to TRBJ1-1; 10 bases line up with TRBD1. CDR3 nucleotide sequence: TGTGCCAGCAGCAGACAGGGGGCGAACACTGAAGCTTTCTTT. Protein sequence: CASSRQGANTEAFF.